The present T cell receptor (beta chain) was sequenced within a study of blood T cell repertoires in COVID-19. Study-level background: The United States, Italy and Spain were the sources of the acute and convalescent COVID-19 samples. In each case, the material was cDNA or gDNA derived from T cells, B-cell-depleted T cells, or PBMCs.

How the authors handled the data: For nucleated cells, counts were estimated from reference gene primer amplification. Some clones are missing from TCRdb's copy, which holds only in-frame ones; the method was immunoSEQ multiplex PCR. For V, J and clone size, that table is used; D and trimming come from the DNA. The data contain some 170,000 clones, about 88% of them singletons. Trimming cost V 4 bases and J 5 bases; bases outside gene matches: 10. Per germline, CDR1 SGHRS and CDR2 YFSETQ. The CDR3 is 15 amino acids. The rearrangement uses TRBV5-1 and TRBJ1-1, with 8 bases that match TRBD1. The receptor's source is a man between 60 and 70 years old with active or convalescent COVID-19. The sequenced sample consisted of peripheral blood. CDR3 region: CASSNEGQEGTEAFF. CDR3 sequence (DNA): TGCGCCAGCAGCAACGAGGGACAGGAAGGGACTGAAGCTTTCTTT.